The present T cell receptor (beta chain) was sequenced within a study of radiation and T cells in renal cell carcinoma. Time point defined: blood 4 weeks post-SBRT, at nephrectomy. Noted treatment: 15 Gy SBRT to primary tumor, nephrectomy 4 weeks later. Nephrectomy followed 15 Gy stereotactic body radiation by 4 weeks. CDR3 length: 16 amino acids. Deletions cut 2 bases from V and 0 bases from J, with 11 bases between. CDR1 and CDR2 from the germline V gene are MNHNS and SASEGT. The data were produced by immunoSEQ multiplex PCR, yet TCRdb's version contains in-frame clones alone and is incomplete. The top ten hold approximately 7.7% of the sample, which has about 90,000 clones, around 83% seen once.

The clonotype was recovered from a man aged 55 to 70 with renal cell carcinoma. The specimen was blood, collected from a patient whose treatment included radiotherapy and nephrectomy. The gene calls are TRBV6-1 and TRBJ1-5; the D gene is possibly TRBD1 (5 bases). CDR3 in amino acids: CASSEPGRLSNQPQHF. As DNA, the CDR3 is TGTGCCAGCAGTGAACCGGGACGACTTAGCAATCAGCCCCAGCATTTT.